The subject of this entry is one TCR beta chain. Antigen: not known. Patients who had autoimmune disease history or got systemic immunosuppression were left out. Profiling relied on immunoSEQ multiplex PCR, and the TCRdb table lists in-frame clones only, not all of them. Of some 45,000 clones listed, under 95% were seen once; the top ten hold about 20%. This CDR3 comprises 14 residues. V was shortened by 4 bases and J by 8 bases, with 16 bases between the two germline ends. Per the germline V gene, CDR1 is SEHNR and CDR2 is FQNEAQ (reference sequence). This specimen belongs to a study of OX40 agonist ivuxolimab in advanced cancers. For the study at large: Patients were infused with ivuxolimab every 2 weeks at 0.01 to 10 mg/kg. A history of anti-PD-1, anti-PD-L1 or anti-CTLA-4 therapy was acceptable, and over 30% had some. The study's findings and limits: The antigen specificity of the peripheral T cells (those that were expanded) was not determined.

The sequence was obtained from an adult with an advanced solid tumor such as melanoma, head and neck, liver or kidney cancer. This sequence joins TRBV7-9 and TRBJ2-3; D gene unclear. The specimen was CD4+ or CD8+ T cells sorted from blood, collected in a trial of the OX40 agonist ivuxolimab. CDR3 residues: CASSSLQQSGTQYF. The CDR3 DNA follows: TGTGCCAGCAGCTCCCTCCAGCAGTCGGGTACGCAGTATTTT. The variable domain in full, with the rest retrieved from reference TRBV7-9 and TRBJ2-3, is DTGVSQNPRHKITKRGQNVTFRCDPISEHNRLYWYRQTLGQGPEFLTYFQNEAQLEKSRLLSDRFSAERPKGSFSTLEIQRTEQGDSAMYLCASSSLQQSGTQYFGPGTRLTVL.